The clone carrying this TCR beta chain was seen a few times. What it recognizes is unknown. MiXCR, applied by TCRdb to the 5' RACE reads, yields one record per CDR3 protein. Of 300,000 to 350,000 distinct CDR3 sequences in the sample, roughly an eighth were seen once. The source of the sample is a study of T-cell memory formation after mild COVID-19. Study-level information: Across donors, TCR clusters were largely donor specific. Study-level findings and limits: Still unconfirmed is whether the second-wave clones peaking on day 37 recognized SARS-CoV-2. Prior to infection, memory already included some responding clones, suggesting cross-reactive memory joined.

The TCR was taken from a man between 18 and 35 years old who had mild COVID-19 (a few samples of this study predate the infection). Cell type and time point are not known. Sequenced input: PBMCs or a T cell subset sorted from them (not recorded which).

CDR3 sequence reads: CASSSARSYNEQFF. Here the CDR3 DNA reads TGTGCCAGCAGTTCGGCTCGCTCCTACAATGAGCAGTTCTTC. V is TRBV6-5 and J is TRBJ2-1, with D hard to call. The V gene lost 4 bases and the J gene lost 0 bases, with 7 bases spanning the gap. The CDR3 loop spans 14 amino acids. Per germline, CDR1 MNHEY and CDR2 SVGAGI.